This TCR beta chain stems from a study of CD8+ T cells in alopecia areata. Study-level background: Among treated patients, oral tofacitinib was administered at 5 to 10 mg twice daily. Study-wide points: Affected scalp, especially in alopecia totalis/universalis, had a higher clonality than normal scalp did.

Specimens obtained from alopecia areata patients comprised lesional scalp punch biopsies and peripheral blood. cDNA serving as the sequencing template came from extracted, reverse transcribed RNA. Assay used: immunoSEQ multiplex PCR; TCRdb lists only in-frame clones, some missing. The data contain 110,000 or so clones, under 40% of them singletons. This clone was recorded a few times. What it binds is unknown. Trimming cost V 3 bases and J 4 bases; bases outside gene matches: 8. The CDR3 totals 15 residues. Germline assignment: CDR1 SEHNR and CDR2 FQNEAQ (reference sequence). The sequenced sample consisted of CD4+ T cells sorted from blood. This receptor was obtained from a human donor with alopecia areata. This chain joins TRBV7-9 and TRBJ2-5; 7 bases are a match to TRBD1. Here the CDR3 reads CASSFPSTGRETQYF. CDR3 nucleotide sequence: TGTGCCAGCAGCTTTCCTTCGACAGGGAGAGAGACCCAGTACTTC.